This T cell receptor (beta chain) was captured by sequencing in a study of blood T cell repertoires in COVID-19. Study-wide background: Acute and convalescent COVID-19 samples came from the United States, Italy and Spain. T cells, B-cell-depleted T cells, or PBMCs supplied cDNA or gDNA.

The V end lost 1 base, the J end lost 9 bases, and 9 bases lay between the germline ends. Per the germline V gene, CDR1 is GTSNPN and CDR2 is SVGIG (reference sequence). The CDR3 is 11 residues long. As processed by the authors: For nucleated cells, counts were estimated from reference gene primer amplification. The assay was immunoSEQ multiplex PCR, and TCRdb's table has in-frame clones only and misses some. The V and J calls and clone size come from that table; D and trimming were worked out from the DNA. There are 100,000 or so clones in the sample; just over 90% occur only once, and about 0.89% lies in the top ten.

V usage is TRBV30 and J usage is TRBJ1-1; D unclear. This TCR came from a man between 60 and 75 years old with acute or convalescent COVID-19. Sequenced material: peripheral blood. The CDR3 sequence: CAWSEARKAFF. Here the CDR3 DNA reads TGTGCCTGGAGTGAAGCGAGAAAAGCTTTCTTT.